Each of the 14 T cell receptor beta chains below was sequenced from the same sample in a study of T cell responses to AZD1222 COVID-19 vaccine. Data came from immunoSEQ multiplex PCR; TCRdb stores just in-frame clones and leaves some out. The sample has 120,000 to 150,000 clones, roughly 86% seen once. Material: peripheral blood, obtained 28 days after the second AZD1222 dose. The receptors derive from an adult who received the AZD1222 COVID-19 vaccine.

The chain recombines TRBV2 with TRBJ1-5; D perhaps matches TRBD1 (5 bases). The CDR3 loop spans 15 amino acids. CDR1 and CDR2 (germline): SNHLY, FYNNEI. The V end was cut by 6 bases, the J end by 7 bases, with 19 bases between. The CDR3 reads CASRARFRVEQPQHF. In nucleotides, the CDR3 is TGTGCCAGCAGAGCTAGGTTCAGGGTTGAACAGCCCCAGCATTTT.

This chain joins TRBV15 and TRBJ1-4; D not certain. CDR3 length: 13 residues. Germline assignment: CDR1 LNHNV and CDR2 YYDKDF (reference sequence). The V and J ends lost 3 bases and 8 bases respectively, with 10 bases between them. The CDR3 sequence: CATSRAREEKLFF. The DNA of the CDR3 is TGTGCCACCAGCAGGGCTAGAGAGGAAAAACTGTTTTTT.

The gene calls are TRBV11-2 and TRBJ1-1; TRBD1 aligns across 8 bases. Germline values: CDR1 SGHAT, CDR2 FQNNGV. CDR3 length: 18 amino acids. The J segment lost 0 bases and the V segment lost 0 bases, leaving 9 bases of the junction unmatched. The CDR3 is CASSLEQGAALMNTEAFF. CDR3 DNA sequence: TGTGCCAGCAGCTTAGAGCAGGGGGCCGCCCTCATGAACACTGAAGCTTTCTTT.

The chain joins TRBV28 to TRBJ1-1; TRBD1 is a possible D gene (5 bases). CDR1 is MDHEN and CDR2 is SYDVKM in the germline V gene. The V and J ends lost 6 bases and 1 base respectively, with 12 bases between them. The CDR3 extends over 14 amino acids. The CDR3 DNA sequence: TGTGCCAGCAGCCCAGGGCGCACGAACACTGAAGCTTTCTTT. Translating it yields CASSPGRTNTEAFF. The full variable domain, with the rest looked up from reference TRBV28 and TRBJ1-1, is DVKVTQSSRYLVKRTGEKVFLECVQDMDHENMFWYRQDPGLGLRLIYFSYDVKMKEKGDIPEGYSVSREKKERFSLILESASTNQTSMYLCASSPGRTNTEAFFGQGTRLTVV.

This chain connects TRBV18 to TRBJ1-2, with D hard to call. Between the trimmed V and J ends, which lost 6 bases and 5 bases, there was a span of 13 bases. From germline, CDR1 is KGHSH and CDR2 LQKENI. The CDR3 spans 13 residues. The CDR3 coding sequence is TGTGCCAGCTCCCCTGGAGAAGGTTATGGCTACACCTTC. Its translation: CASSPGEGYGYTF.

V usage is TRBV30 and J usage is TRBJ1-1; a weak D match, TRBD1 (6 bases). Deletions cut 2 bases from V and 1 base from J, with 11 bases between. From germline, CDR1 is GTSNPN and CDR2 SVGIG (reference sequence). This CDR3 spans 14 amino acids. The CDR3 bases are TGTGCCTGGAGTCTTTGGGACACGAACACTGAAGCTTTCTTT. It yields the protein CAWSLWDTNTEAFF.

V usage is TRBV3-1 (or the pseudogene TRBV3-2) and J usage is TRBJ2-4; possibly TRBD1 for D (5 bases). Trimming stripped 1 base from V and 8 bases from J, with 12 bases between. Germline CDR1 reads LGHDT; CDR2 reads YNNKEL (reference sequence). The length of the CDR3 is 14 residues. The CDR3 DNA follows: TGTGCCAGCAGCCAAGGGGGCAGCCCGGACATTCAGTACTTC. Translating gives CASSQGGSPDIQYF.

This chain links TRBV7-2 with TRBJ1-2; 7 bases align to TRBD1. Germline V lookup: CDR1 SGHTA, CDR2 FQGNSA. The CDR3 is 15 amino acids. Losses at the gene ends were 0 bases for V and 9 bases for J; bases not matched to a gene: 10. CDR3 amino acids: CASSLALSGGRSYTF. The CDR3, as DNA: TGTGCCAGCAGCTTAGCGCTTTCAGGGGGTCGTAGCTACACCTTC. The full variable domain, completed using reference TRBV7-2 and TRBJ1-2, is GAGVSQSPSNKVTEKGKDVELRCDPISGHTALYWYRQSLGQGLEFLIYFQGNSAPDKSGLPSDRFSAERTGGSVSTLTIQRTQQEDSAVYLCASSLALSGGRSYTFGSGTRLTVV.

The chain combines TRBV10-3 with TRBJ1-2, with a weak D call TRBD1 (5 bases). This CDR3 comprises 13 residues. V dropped 3 bases and J dropped 2 bases, with 7 bases sitting between them. From germline, CDR1 is ENHRY and CDR2 SYGVKD. CDR3 sequence reads: CAISDSGNYGYTF. CDR3 nucleotides: TGTGCCATCAGTGATTCAGGGAACTATGGCTACACCTTC.

In its sample, this clone was seen a few times. The chain employs TRBV5-8 and TRBJ1-5; weak D call: TRBD1 (5 bases). CDR1 is SGHTS, CDR2 YDEGEE, per germline. This CDR3 has 17 residues. Trimming took off 5 bases at V and 4 bases at J, with 22 bases between the two ends. CDR3 sequence reads: CASSSGVDSTSNQPQHF. CDR3 coding DNA: TGTGCCAGCAGTAGTGGAGTAGACAGTACCTCAAATCAGCCCCAGCATTTT.

The chain links TRBV30 to TRBJ1-5; D possibly corresponds to TRBD1 (5 bases). Germline V gene lookup returns CDR1 GTSNPN and CDR2 SVGIG (reference sequence). V was trimmed by 0 bases and J by 6 bases, leaving 12 bases between them. This CDR3 has 14 residues. In DNA, the CDR3 is TGTGCCTGGAGTGTACGGGGCGCCATTCAGCCCCAGCATTTT. This sequence encodes CAWSVRGAIQPQHF.

The chain is built from TRBV5-6 and TRBJ2-1; 10 bases are a match to TRBD2. This CDR3 has 16 residues. Germline-derived CDR1 and CDR2 are SGHDT and YYEEEE. Germline trimming cut 3 bases from V and 4 bases from J; bases unmatched to any gene: 7. The DNA for the CDR3 is TGTGCCAGCAGCTCAACTAGCGGGACTCAATACAATGAGCAGTTCTTC. This translates into CASSSTSGTQYNEQFF.

The gene calls are TRBV6-5 and TRBJ2-7; 9 bases align to TRBD1. V shed 5 bases, J shed 2 bases, and the junction held 7 bases outside the gene matches. The CDR3 has 15 residues. CDR1 is MNHEY, CDR2 SVGAGI, per germline. The CDR3 here is CASSRSGTGTYEQYF. CDR3 sequence (DNA): TGTGCCAGCAGTCGGTCCGGGACAGGGACCTACGAGCAGTACTTC.

The gene calls are TRBV9 and TRBJ1-4; no reliable D call. Trimming took off 3 bases at V and 0 bases at J, with 3 bases between the two ends. The CDR3 covers 13 residues. Germline V gene lookup returns CDR1 SGDLS and CDR2 YYNGEE. The CDR3 DNA reads as TGTGCCAGCAGCGCCACAACTAATGAAAAACTGTTTTTT. Protein sequence: CASSATTNEKLFF.